The next 21 T cell receptor beta chains were all read from a single sample in a study of blood T cell repertoires in COVID-19. TCRdb's copy holds only in-frame clones and misses some; the assay was immunoSEQ multiplex PCR. The table lists 200,000 to 250,000 clones, over 70% of them singletons. Source material: peripheral blood. The source is a woman between 65 and 79 years old with acute or convalescent COVID-19.

The rearrangement uses TRBV10-3 and TRBJ1-5; D is unclear. The V gene's germline CDR1 is ENHRY and CDR2 SYGVKD. The CDR3 loop spans 14 amino acids. With 2 bases removed from V and 5 bases from J, the gap between germline ends came to 10 bases. CDR3 DNA: TGTGCCATCAGTGAGGGAATCGAGGATCAGCCCCAGCATTTT. Its translation is CAISEGIEDQPQHF.

J is TRBJ2-7 and V is TRBV7-9; D gene uncertain. Germline CDR1 and CDR2: SEHNR and FQNEAQ (reference sequence). The CDR3 is 12 residues long. V was cut by 1 base and J by 7 bases, with 8 bases left in between. Here the CDR3 DNA reads TGTGCCAGCAGCTTAGATCAGTTTGAGCAGTACTTC. Encoded protein: CASSLDQFEQYF. Together with reference TRBV7-9 and TRBJ2-7, the CDR3 gives the full variable domain: DTGVSQNPRHKITKRGQNVTFRCDPISEHNRLYWYRQTLGQGPEFLTYFQNEAQLEKSRLLSDRFSAERPKGSFSTLEIQRTEQGDSAMYLCASSLDQFEQYFGPGTRLTVT.

V usage is TRBV21-1 and J usage is TRBJ2-7; TRBD1 is taken as the D call from the table, unchecked against the DNA. TRBV21-1 represents a pseudogene. This CDR3 contains 16 residues. The CDR3: CASSSPRDRDGYEQYV. DNA of the CDR3: TGTGCCAGCAGCAGCCCCCGGGACAGGGACGGTTACGAGCAGTACGTC.

The V gene is TRBV10-3, the J gene TRBJ2-7, with 7 positions matching TRBD1. CDR1 and CDR2 (germline): ENHRY, SYGVKD. The CDR3 consists of 15 residues. V shed 6 bases and J 0 bases; nucleotides not matched to a gene: 8. CDR3 region: CAIRQGSESSYEQYF. The CDR3 coding sequence is TGTGCCATCAGACAGGGGTCCGAGAGCTCCTACGAGCAGTACTTC.

The rearrangement links TRBV29-1 to TRBJ1-2; D is undetermined. The CDR3 loop spans 12 amino acids. The V and J ends lost 5 bases and 8 bases respectively, with 15 bases between them. The germline gives CDR1 SQVTM, CDR2 ANQGSEA. The CDR3 spells CSVLTSSTGYTF. The CDR3 bases are TGCAGCGTTCTGACATCCTCTACCGGCTACACCTTC.

This clone was seen a handful of times. The CDR3 DNA is TGTGCCAGCATCGAGGGAGGAGTCCAAGAGACCCAGTACTTC. Protein product: CASIEGGVQETQYF. The chain carries TRBV5-6 and TRBJ2-5; D is possibly TRBD2 (6 bases). Germline V gene lookup returns CDR1 SGHDT and CDR2 YYEEEE. This CDR3 comprises 14 residues. With 6 bases removed from V and 1 base from J, the gap between germline ends came to 13 bases. The complete variable domain, with remaining parts taken from reference TRBV5-6 and TRBJ2-5, reads DAGVTQSPTHLIKTRGQQVTLRCSPKSGHDTVSWYQQALGQGPQFIFQYYEEEERQRGNFPDRFSGHQFPNYSSELNVNALLLGDSALYLCASIEGGVQETQYFGPGTRLLVL.

This sequence joins TRBV6-6 and TRBJ2-7; TRBD1 matches at 11 bases. Germline CDR1 MNHNY, CDR2 SVGAGI (reference sequence). The CDR3 runs to 15 residues. The trim removed 2 bases at V and 6 bases at J, leaving 6 bases unmatched. The CDR3 DNA sequence: TGTGCCAGCAGTTACGGACAGGGGGCGCGAGGCGAGCAGTACTTC. Translation gives CASSYGQGARGEQYF.

The J gene is TRBJ2-2, the V gene TRBV4-1; 7 bases are a match to TRBD1. Unmatched junction bases numbered 5, after V lost 5 bases and J lost 5 bases. The CDR3 totals 14 residues. Germline V gene data show CDR1 as MGHRA and CDR2 as YSYEKL. The chain's CDR3 is CASSYATGTGELFF. The DNA for the CDR3 is TGCGCCAGCAGCTACGCGACAGGGACCGGGGAGCTGTTTTTT.

The gene calls are TRBV5-1 and TRBJ2-7; D is possibly TRBD1 (6 bases). Trimming left V 0 bases short and J 0 bases short, with 7 bases between. CDR1 SGHRS and CDR2 YFSETQ come from the germline V gene. This CDR3 has 14 amino acids. This CDR3 reads CASSLGQVSYEQYF. CDR3 bases: TGCGCCAGCAGCTTGGGACAGGTCTCCTACGAGCAGTACTTC.

The chain carries TRBV25-1 and TRBJ2-3, with 8 bases identical to TRBD1. The CDR3 spans 15 residues. The J segment lost 2 bases and the V segment lost 3 bases, leaving 4 bases of the junction unmatched. Germline V lookup: CDR1 MGHDK, CDR2 SYGVNS. The CDR3: CASSDRGRDTDTQYF. The CDR3, as DNA: TGTGCCAGCAGTGACAGGGGGCGCGACACAGATACGCAGTATTTT.

The chain combines TRBV18 with TRBJ1-6; 9 bases map to TRBD1. CDR1 is KGHSH, CDR2 LQKENI, per germline. The CDR3 length is 15 residues. V was clipped by 3 bases and J by 7 bases; unmatched bases: 4. In nucleotides, the CDR3 is TGTGCCAGCTCACCCATCGGGACAGGGAATTCACCCCTCCACTTT. This gives the protein CASSPIGTGNSPLHF. Full variable domain (remainder filled in from reference TRBV18 and TRBJ1-6): NAGVMQNPRHLVRRRGQEARLRCSPMKGHSHVYWYRQLPEEGLKFMVYLQKENIIDESGMPKERFSAEFPKEGPSILRIQQVVRGDSAAYFCASSPIGTGNSPLHFGNGTRLTVT.

The chain recombines TRBV10-3 with TRBJ2-5; possibly TRBD2 for D (6 bases). CDR3 length: 13 residues. Germline CDR1 reads ENHRY; CDR2 reads SYGVKD. Deletions cut 0 bases from V and 5 bases from J, with 7 bases between. The DNA for the CDR3 is TGTGCCATCAGTGAGTCCGGAGGGGAGACCCAGTACTTC. Amino acid sequence: CAISESGGETQYF.

The V gene is TRBV6-5, the J gene TRBJ2-3; 7 nucleotides match TRBD2. The length of the CDR3 is 15 residues. The germline V gene encodes CDR1 MNHEY and CDR2 SVGAGI. Unmatched junction bases numbered 10, after V lost 8 bases and J lost 2 bases. The CDR3 DNA follows: TGTGCCAGCGCCCGGGTAGCGGGCCCCACAGATACGCAGTATTTT. Translation: CASARVAGPTDTQYF.

V is TRBV2 and J is TRBJ2-2, with TRBD1 identical over 9 bases. V was pared by 9 bases and J by 4 bases, with 9 bases of the junction left unmatched. The length of the CDR3 is 15 residues. CDR1 is SNHLY, CDR2 FYNNEI, per germline. CDR3: CASLPGQGGTGELFF. CDR3 sequence (DNA): TGTGCCAGTCTCCCGGGACAGGGAGGCACCGGGGAGCTGTTTTTT.

The chain is built from TRBV27 and TRBJ2-7; TRBD2 aligns across 8 bases. The CDR3 sequence is 13 residues long. Germline assignment: CDR1 MNHEY and CDR2 SMNVEV (reference sequence). The trim removed 4 bases at V and 5 bases at J, leaving 4 bases unmatched. CDR3 sequence reads: CASSWRGVNEQYF. The CDR3 DNA reads TGTGCCAGCAGTTGGCGGGGGGTCAACGAGCAGTACTTC.

This chain joins TRBV27 and TRBJ1-1, with 7 bases that match TRBD1. Germline CDR1 and CDR2: MNHEY and SMNVEV (reference sequence). CDR3 size: 16 residues. The junction had 15 bases not matched to a gene; V was cut back by 7 bases and J by 4 bases. The CDR3 DNA follows: TGTGCCAGCAACCTAGGTTTGTGGACAGGTGGCACTGAAGCTTTCTTT. It translates to CASNLGLWTGGTEAFF.

CDR3 sequence reads: CASRLRQSDGELFF. The CDR3 DNA is TGTGCCAGCAGACTCCGACAGTCCGACGGGGAGCTGTTTTTT. The chain carries TRBV11-2 and TRBJ2-2; maybe TRBD1 (5 bases). Trimming removed 6 bases from V and 7 bases from J, with 15 bases in between. The CDR3 is made up of 14 amino acids. Germline values: CDR1 SGHAT, CDR2 FQNNGV.

The chain is built from TRBV7-2 and TRBJ2-7; D ambiguous. The CDR3 spans 13 residues. Germline CDR1 reads SGHTA; CDR2 reads FQGNSA. With 5 bases removed from V and 2 bases from J, the gap between germline ends came to 10 bases. This CDR3 is CASSPRMPYEQYF. CDR3 DNA: TGTGCCAGCAGCCCTAGGATGCCCTACGAGCAGTACTTC.

The J gene is TRBJ1-4, the V gene TRBV5-1; 8 bases align to TRBD1. CDR1 is SGHRS, CDR2 YFSETQ, per germline. CDR3 length: 15 amino acids. V lost 4 bases to trimming and J lost 8 bases; unmatched junction nucleotides: 10. CDR3 loop: CASSTQGAPNEKLFF. The CDR3 nucleotides are TGCGCCAGCAGCACCCAGGGGGCGCCGAACGAAAAACTGTTTTTT.

This rearrangement joins TRBV5-1 to TRBJ1-4; possibly TRBD1 for D (6 bases). The CDR3 runs 14 residues. Germline CDR1 SGHRS, CDR2 YFSETQ. Trimming removed 4 bases at V and 3 bases at J, with 10 bases between. CDR3 DNA sequence: TGCGCCAGCAGCGGAACAGGGCCTAATGAAAAACTGTTTTTT. Translation: CASSGTGPNEKLFF. Full variable domain (rest looked up from reference TRBV5-1 and TRBJ1-4): KAGVTQTPRYLIKTRGQQVTLSCSPISGHRSVSWYQQTPGQGLQFLFEYFSETQRNKGNFPGRFSGRQFSNSRSEMNVSTLELGDSALYLCASSGTGPNEKLFFGSGTQLSVL.

This clone was seen just once. The chain couples TRBV7-3 to TRBJ2-3, with TRBD2 identical over 8 bases. The CDR3 is made up of 14 amino acids. V shed 5 bases, J shed 5 bases, and the junction held 6 bases outside the gene matches. Germline V gene sequence: CDR1 SGHTA, CDR2 FQGTGA. This CDR3 reads CASSRAGAKDTQYF. DNA of the CDR3: TGTGCCAGCAGCCGAGCGGGGGCCAAAGATACGCAGTATTTT.